This TCR beta chain was sequenced in a study of T cells in Graves' hyperthyroidism and ophthalmopathy (dated by TCRdb to between 2017 and 2020). The study in broad terms: Peripheral blood samples were taken at the time of initial diagnosis, prior to any treatment. A discovery cohort of roughly 96 patients, 43 with Graves' ophthalmopathy and 57 with stable Graves' hyperthyroidism, was used to find distinguishing TCR V-J signatures. Once sampling was done, hyperthyroidism patients were given methimazole at a starting dose of 30 mg daily, whereas ophthalmopathy patients were given high-dose intravenous methylprednisolone. Prospective prediction of ophthalmopathy was tested in an independent validation cohort consisting of about 19 hyperthyroidism patients and over 15 patients who later progressed to ophthalmopathy. In about 6 Graves' hyperthyroidism patients, the study also compared T-cell repertoires from thyroid tissue with T-cell repertoires from blood. The paper describes TCR Vbeta CDR3 sequencing of fewer than 150 peripheral blood samples, made up of about 41 ophthalmopathy patients, 70 to 75 hyperthyroidism patients and roughly 17 progressor patients. The roughly 94 discovery patients were randomly split 7:3 into training and test sets.

General conclusions and limits of the study: In validation, progression to ophthalmopathy was predicted by the model with more than 65% sensitivity and under 85% specificity, a median of approximately 6.5 months before onset. A 13 V-J signature model separated ophthalmopathy from stable hyperthyroidism, with approximately 87% sensitivity and 81% to 83% specificity in cross-validation and 80%/75% in testing. Most expanded thyroid clonotypes (frequency above 0.001) were also detected in blood, a finding suggesting that blood repertoires may reflect thyroid immune responses. No statistical method was used to set the sample size in advance, and investigators knew the group allocation.

Note on this clonotype: This clone's antigen is unknown. No base quality information exists; no much larger clone differs at one position.

A patient counted as having stable Graves' hyperthyroidism if no progression to ophthalmopathy occurred over 18 months of follow-up. The hyperthyroidism patients were between 18 and 65 years old and newly diagnosed, with a disease duration of less than 2 months. Any patient with an uncontrolled infection, another autoimmune disease, pregnancy or lactation was excluded. Diagnoses relied on clinical symptoms, serum thyroxine and TRAb, thyroid ultrasound and orbital computed tomography. Ficoll-Paque density gradient centrifugation was used to isolate PBMCs from 10 ml of fresh peripheral blood. Total RNA was extracted with Trizol reagent, and quality was checked on an Agilent 2100 Bioanalyzer. The TCR beta CDR3 regions were amplified from the RNA transcripts. The TCR CDR3 was subjected to a first round of RT-PCR using the HTBI primer set and the Qiagen OneStep RT-PCR kit. A second multiplex PCR round built the libraries, followed by size selection and purification. The libraries were sequenced on an Illumina HiSeq2000 using paired-end 100 bp reads. Under the source paper's analysis protocol: SOAPnuke was used to process the raw data, throwing out any read that contained adapters or uncalled bases, had a mean Phred below 15, or lacked an exact constant-primer or identifier match. COPE v1.2.5 was used to merge high-quality paired reads, and clonotypes were defined as unique nucleotide sequences. MiTCR v1.1 was used to align the clonotypes against IMGT TRBV, TRBD and TRBJ reference segments. The analysis included only V-J combinations with a frequency above 0.0001, which together covered 99% to 99.2% of the repertoires. The TCS score was defined as F50 (clonal expansion) divided by E x V (chaos), with BLOSUM62-based TCRdist calculated between CDR3 peptides within each V-J. Welch's t-statistics and random forest reduced some 510 V-J features to roughly 13, which were used in a naive Bayes classifier (R e1071). Using fastp trimming at Q25 and MiXCR clonotype assembly, TCRdb reanalyzed the public sequencing data and kept in-frame beta chains. Every CDR3 protein is listed once, alongside the most common genes and DNA of its rows. The V and J calls here are based on TCRdb, not the publication. The sample table lists roughly 700,000 distinct CDR3 sequences, roughly 17% of them with a count of one. The ten biggest clones cover about a sixth of the sample.

The sample taken for sequencing was blood. This clonotype was obtained from a man aged 50 to 60 with Graves' hyperthyroidism.

Here is the DNA: TGCGCCAGCAGCCAAGGCAGCGGGAGGGCCCGCAATGAGCAGTTCTTC. Its protein product is CASSQGSGRARNEQFF. The V and J genes are TRBV4-1 and TRBJ2-1, with 10 central nucleotides matching TRBD2. V has 1 base trimmed and J has 6 bases trimmed; junction bases matching no gene number 6. The CDR3 contains 16 residues, cysteine and phenylalanine counted. Kept here is only the CDR3 DNA, which spans 48 bases and is read in frame from base 1. The germline V gene encodes CDR1 MGHRA and CDR2 YSYEKL.